This is a list of T cell receptor beta chains from one sample in a study of shared clonotypes between healthy human individuals. Repertoires were generated with immunoSEQ multiplex PCR, while TCRdb's copy carries only in-frame clones and drops some. The repertoire includes roughly 2.2 million clones, approximately 95% of them detected once, and 0.35% to 0.45% sits in the top ten. Specimen: naive CD4+ T cells from PBMCs. These receptors all come from a man younger than 35 in good health. Some clones in this sample may be carry-over from other donors' samples. CDR3s include the opening cysteine and the closing phenylalanine or tryptophan. D genes are given only for firm matches. Size is omitted from some rows. Given values are once, few, many or a class for expanded clones.

.	.	TRBJ1-4	14	TRBV11-2	TGTGCCAGCACTAAAACTCCGGGACTGGAAAAACTGTTTTTT	CASTKTPGLEKLFF
TRBD2	once	TRBJ2-5	15	TRBV14	TGTGCCAGCAGCCAGGGACTAGCGGGAATAGAGACCCAGTACTTC	CASSQGLAGIETQYF
.	.	TRBJ1-2	11	TRBV7-5	TGTGCCGTAGGAAAGACCTATGGCTACACCTTC	CAVGKTYGYTF
TRBD2	.	TRBJ2-2	14	TRBV2	TGTGCCAGTAGGGGACTAGGGAACACCGGGGAGCTGTTTTTT	CASRGLGNTGELFF
TRBD1	.	TRBJ2-2	15	TRBV9	TGTGCCAGCAGCGTAGAAGGGACAGTTACCGGGGAGCTGTTTTTT	CASSVEGTVTGELFF
TRBD1	.	TRBJ2-5	15	TRBV5-1	TGCGCCAGCAGCTCAGCCGGGACAGGGGAGGAGACCCAGTACTTC	CASSSAGTGEETQYF
.	once	TRBJ2-7	13	TRBV5-4	TGTGCCAGCAGCTTTGGACCCACCCTCGAGCAGTACTTC	CASSFGPTLEQYF
TRBD1	.	TRBJ2-1	13	TRBV27	TGTGCCAGCAGGAGACAGGGCGTCAATGAGCAGTTCTTC	CASRRQGVNEQFF
.	once	TRBJ2-3	13	TRBV9	TGTGCCAGCAGCGTAGAGTACACAGATACGCAGTATTTT	CASSVEYTDTQYF
.	.	TRBJ2-3	14	TRBV7-2	TGTGCCAGCAGCATTAGCGGTAGCACAGATACGCAGTATTTT	CASSISGSTDTQYF
.	.	TRBJ2-5	14	TRBV4-1	TGCGCCAGCAGCCTGTTCGGGCATGGAGAGACCCAGTACTTC	CASSLFGHGETQYF
.	.	TRBJ1-6	14	TRBV2	TGTGCCAGCAGTGCGATAAGGCTTAATTCACCCCTCCACTTT	CASSAIRLNSPLHF
TRBD2	.	TRBJ2-7	18	TRBV11-2	TGTGCCAGCAGCTTAGCGTTTGCGGGAGGGGCCGGCTCCTACGAGCAGTACTTC	CASSLAFAGGAGSYEQYF
.	few	TRBJ1-2	13	TRBV6-1	TGTGCCAGCAAGTTAGAGCCGAGGGATGGCTACACCTTC	CASKLEPRDGYTF
TRBD2	.	TRBJ2-1	14	TRBV19	TGTGCCAGTAGTAGACTAGCGGGAGGTAGCGAGCAGTTCTTC	CASSRLAGGSEQFF
.	few	TRBJ2-5	15	TRBV28	TGTGCCAGCAGTTTATTCCCCCCGGCTCAAGAGACCCAGTACTTC	CASSLFPPAQETQYF
.	.	TRBJ1-1	15	TRBV18	TGTGCCAGCTCACCAACCGCTAGTGGGGGAACTGAAGCTTTCTTT	CASSPTASGGTEAFF
TRBD2	.	TRBJ2-3	16	TRBV4-3	TGCGCCAGCAGCCACGAACTAGCGGGAGCCGAAGATACGCAGTATTTT	CASSHELAGAEDTQYF
TRBD1	.	TRBJ1-1	14	TRBV10-3	TGTGCCATCAATGGACAGGGACCAAACACTGAAGCTTTCTTT	CAINGQGPNTEAFF
TRBD1	once	TRBJ2-3	13	TRBV30	TGTGCCAGCGGGACAGGGGGTTCAGATACGCAGTATTTT	CASGTGGSDTQYF
TRBD2	.	TRBJ2-4	13	TRBV7-8	TGTGCCAGCAGCGCTTCATCCGGGACTAGCGAGTACTTC	CASSASSGTSEYF
.	.	TRBJ1-4	15	TRBV7-9	TGTGCCAGCAGCTCACCGGGACACGGAAATGAAAAACTGTTTTTT	CASSSPGHGNEKLFF
.	once	TRBJ1-5	16	TRBV2	TGTGCCAGCACCCTCCGGAGGGATACGGGCAATCAGCCCCAGCATTTT	CASTLRRDTGNQPQHF
.	.	TRBJ1-4	15	TRBV6-6	TGTGCCAGCAGTTACCGAGAGCCGATCAATGAAAAACTGTTTTTT	CASSYREPINEKLFF
.	.	TRBJ2-7	17	TRBV5-1	TGCGCCAGCAGCTTACTTTCCGGGCCTACCAGCTCCTACGAGCAGTACTTC	CASSLLSGPTSSYEQYF
.	.	TRBJ1-1	13	TRBV6-5	TGTGCCAGCAGTTACAACGGGGGCACTGAAGCTTTCTTT	CASSYNGGTEAFF
.	.	TRBJ2-7	15	TRBV27	TGTGCCAGCAGTTTATACGGGGGAACGGACTACGAGCAGTACTTC	CASSLYGGTDYEQYF
.	.	TRBJ2-7	14	TRBV2	TGTGCCAGCTCACAACAGGGAAGCTCCTACGAGCAGTACTTC	CASSQQGSSYEQYF
TRBD1	.	TRBJ1-5	18	TRBV19	TGTGCCAGTAGTATGACGGGACAGGGGGCGAGGGGCAATCAGCCCCAGCATTTT	CASSMTGQGARGNQPQHF
.	.	TRBJ1-1	15	TRBV7-2	TGTGCCAGCAGCTTAGACGCAGGAGGGTACACTGAAGCTTTCTTT	CASSLDAGGYTEAFF
TRBD2	.	TRBJ2-3	15	TRBV4-1	TGCGCCAGCAGCCCGGGACTACCGGTCACAGATACGCAGTATTTT	CASSPGLPVTDTQYF
.	.	TRBJ1-2	12	TRBV25-1	TGTGCCAGCAGTGAGTCGACGTGGGGCTACACCTTC	CASSESTWGYTF
.	.	TRBJ2-5	16	TRBV28	TGTGCCAGCAGTTCCCCCAGCCTCGGGAGAGGAGAGACCCAGTACTTC	CASSSPSLGRGETQYF
.	.	TRBJ1-4	15	TRBV7-3	TGTGCCAGCAGCCCGACGGGGGGTTTTGGTGAAAAACTGTTTTTT	CASSPTGGFGEKLFF
TRBD1	.	TRBJ1-2	14	TRBV7-2	TGTGCCAGCAGCGCTAACAGGGGTGTTTATGGCTACACCTTC	CASSANRGVYGYTF
.	.	TRBJ2-7	15	TRBV27	TGTGCCAGCAGTTTATCGATCACGTCACCCTACGAGCAGTACTTC	CASSLSITSPYEQYF
.	few	TRBJ1-1	13	TRBV6-5	TGTGCCAGCAGTTGGGATTGGAGCACTGAAGCTTTCTTT	CASSWDWSTEAFF
TRBD1	once	TRBJ2-6	16	TRBV5-4	TGTGCCAGCAGCTCTGCAGGGGGCGCTGGGGCCAACGTCCTGACTTTC	CASSSAGGAGANVLTF
.	.	TRBJ1-1	12	TRBV7-9	TGTGCCAGCAGCTTAGTTGGTATAGAAGCTTTCTTT	CASSLVGIEAFF
TRBD1	.	TRBJ2-7	15	TRBV11-2	TGTGCCAGCAGCCTACCCCGGGACAGGCTGTACGAGCAGTACTTC	CASSLPRDRLYEQYF
TRBD1	.	TRBJ2-7	16	TRBV7-9	TGTGCCAGCAGCTTAGCAAGGGGACAGGGGATGTACGAGCAGTACTTC	CASSLARGQGMYEQYF
.	.	TRBJ1-1	14	TRBV6-5	TGTGCCAGCAGTCCAGCACAGGGGAACACTGAAGCTTTCTTT	CASSPAQGNTEAFF
.	.	TRBJ2-5	17	TRBV9	TGTGCCAGCAGCGTAGGAGCGCGGGGGACAAGCCAAGAGACCCAGTACTTC	CASSVGARGTSQETQYF
TRBD2	.	TRBJ2-7	14	TRBV11-2	TGTGCCAGCAGCTTAGGGACTAGCATCTACGAGCAGTACTTC	CASSLGTSIYEQYF
.	.	TRBJ1-1	17	TRBV5-1	TGCGCCAGCAGCTTGGCCCCGGGACACTCAATGAACACTGAAGCTTTCTTT	CASSLAPGHSMNTEAFF
.	.	TRBJ2-7	14	TRBV2	TGTGCCAGCAGTGCGAACGGACAGCTCTACGAGCAGTACTTC	CASSANGQLYEQYF
TRBD1	.	TRBJ1-5	18	TRBV27	TGTGCCAGCAGTTTAACCGAGACAGGGGAATATAGCAATCAGCCCCAGCATTTT	CASSLTETGEYSNQPQHF